This passage covers 11 T cell receptor beta chains from one sample sequenced in a study of OX40 agonist ivuxolimab in advanced cancers. The assay was immunoSEQ multiplex PCR, and TCRdb's table has in-frame clones only and misses some. The sample has 70,000 or so clones; just over 85% are singletons. The sequenced sample was CD4+ or CD8+ T cells sorted from blood, obtained in a trial of the OX40 agonist ivuxolimab. These receptors all come from an adult with an advanced solid tumor such as melanoma, head and neck, liver or kidney cancer.

The chain links TRBV30 to TRBJ1-5; D ambiguous. The germline V gene encodes CDR1 GTSNPN and CDR2 SVGIG (reference sequence). This CDR3 is built from 12 residues. Trimming cost V 2 bases and J 11 bases, with 13 bases left between them. CDR3 in amino acids: CAWSRNAGAQHF. The CDR3 DNA follows: TGTGCCTGGAGTCGCAACGCGGGAGCCCAGCATTTT. The whole variable domain, filled in from reference TRBV30 and TRBJ1-5, reads SQTIHQWPATLVQPVGSPLSLECTVEGTSNPNLYWYRQAAGRGLQLLFYSVGIGQISSEVPQNLSASRPQDRQFILSSKKLLLSDSGFYLCAWSRNAGAQHFGDGTRLSIL.

This clone turned up a few times. J is TRBJ2-1 and V is TRBV29-1; either TRBD1 or TRBD2 may supply D (5 bases each). The germline gives CDR1 SQVTM, CDR2 ANQGSEA. This CDR3 comprises 16 residues. Trimming pared 6 bases from V and 8 bases from J, leaving 26 bases between. The CDR3 reads CSVPRDLRATLDEQFF. The CDR3 DNA is TGCAGCGTCCCCCGGGACCTCAGGGCTACCCTCGATGAGCAGTTCTTC.

The V and J genes are TRBV28 and TRBJ2-1; 7 nucleotides match TRBD1. The CDR3 has 17 residues. CDR1 is MDHEN, CDR2 SYDVKM, per germline. V lost 5 bases and J lost 8; bases outside the gene matches: 18. The CDR3 loop reads CASSTRPARTGLDEQFF. CDR3 sequence (DNA): TGTGCCAGCAGTACAAGACCGGCGAGGACAGGCCTCGATGAGCAGTTCTTC.

This clone came up once. In DNA, the CDR3 is TGTGCCATCAGTGATGCCGGATACTCGAAGGAGAATGAGCAGTTCTTC. Translated, it gives CAISDAGYSKENEQFF. The chain uses TRBV10-3 and TRBJ2-1; no clear D gene. Trimming cost V 3 bases and J 7 bases, with 19 bases left between them. The CDR3 runs to 16 residues. Per germline, CDR1 ENHRY and CDR2 SYGVKD.

The chain carries TRBV5-1 and TRBJ1-1; D is possibly TRBD1 (5 bases). This CDR3 comprises 13 residues. Germline-derived CDR1 and CDR2 are SGHRS and YFSETQ. Trimming pared 2 bases from V and 5 bases from J, leaving 10 bases between. The DNA of the CDR3 is TGCGCCAGCAGCTTCGGGGAGGGGACTGAAGCTTTCTTT. This translates into CASSFGEGTEAFF.

The rearrangement links TRBV30 to TRBJ1-1; D is ambiguous. V was clipped by 3 bases and J by 3 bases, with 11 bases between them. The germline gives CDR1 GTSNPN, CDR2 SVGIG (reference sequence). The CDR3 spans 13 residues. The CDR3 here is CAWREQSYTEAFF. The CDR3 nucleotides are TGTGCCTGGAGAGAACAGTCATACACTGAAGCTTTCTTT.

The chain is built from TRBV11-1 and TRBJ2-1, with D possibly TRBD2 on 6 matching bases. The CDR3 has 15 amino acids. Germline-derived CDR1 and CDR2 are SGHAT and FQDESV (reference sequence). Trimming removed 6 bases at V and 2 bases at J, with 14 bases between. CDR3 in DNA: TGTGCCAGCAGGGCAAGGGACTCCACCTACAATGAGCAGTTCTTC. Translation: CASRARDSTYNEQFF.

The chain uses TRBV29-1 and TRBJ1-3, with TRBD1 as a possible D gene (5 bases). The V and J ends lost 3 bases and 3 bases respectively, with 9 bases between them. The germline CDR1 and CDR2 sequences are SQVTM and ANQGSEA. The CDR3 totals 13 residues. CDR3 DNA: TGCAGCGTTGAGGGGCTTGTTGGAAACACCATATATTTT. It encodes CSVEGLVGNTIYF.

This sequence joins TRBV19 and TRBJ2-7; D perhaps matches TRBD1 (6 bases). CDR1 is LNHDA, CDR2 SQIVND, per germline (reference sequence). V lost 6 bases and J lost 2, with 17 bases in between. The CDR3 length is 15 residues. Here the CDR3 DNA reads TGTGCCAGTAGGAAAACAGGGCTACCCACCTACGAGCAGTACTTC. Protein sequence: CASRKTGLPTYEQYF.

This clone occurred a few times. This chain connects TRBV2 to TRBJ1-2; no clear D. Trimming stripped 6 bases from V and 8 bases from J, with 16 bases between. This CDR3 region has 13 residues. Germline loops: CDR1 SNHLY, CDR2 FYNNEI. The CDR3 DNA reads as TGTGCCAGCAGGGTGGACGGCCCGTACGGCTACACCTTC. Translating it yields CASRVDGPYGYTF.

This rearrangement joins TRBV4-1 to TRBJ1-5, with D possibly being TRBD1 (5 bases). The germline V gene encodes CDR1 MGHRA and CDR2 YSYEKL. The CDR3 is 16 amino acids. With 4 bases removed from V and 3 bases from J, the gap between germline ends came to 16 bases. This CDR3 reads CASSPNLRDYNQPQHF. The CDR3 DNA reads TGCGCCAGCAGCCCAAACCTCCGGGACTACAATCAGCCCCAGCATTTT.